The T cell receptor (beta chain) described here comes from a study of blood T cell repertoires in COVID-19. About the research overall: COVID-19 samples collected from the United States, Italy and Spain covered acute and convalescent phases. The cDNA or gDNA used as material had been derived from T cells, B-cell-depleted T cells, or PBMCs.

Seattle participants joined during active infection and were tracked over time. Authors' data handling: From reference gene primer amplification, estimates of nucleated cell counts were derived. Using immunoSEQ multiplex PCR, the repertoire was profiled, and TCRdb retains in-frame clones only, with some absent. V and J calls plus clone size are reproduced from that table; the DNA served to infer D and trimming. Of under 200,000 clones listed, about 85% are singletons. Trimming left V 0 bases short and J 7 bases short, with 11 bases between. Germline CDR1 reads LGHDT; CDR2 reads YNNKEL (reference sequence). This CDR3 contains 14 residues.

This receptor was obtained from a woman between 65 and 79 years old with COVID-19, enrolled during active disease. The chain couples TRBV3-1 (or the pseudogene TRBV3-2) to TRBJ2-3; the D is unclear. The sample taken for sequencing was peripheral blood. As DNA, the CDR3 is TGTGCCAGCAGCCAAGATCTCGTCGCGAATACGCAGTATTTT. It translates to CASSQDLVANTQYF.